This T cell receptor (beta chain) originates from a study of neoadjuvant anti-PD-1 for oral cavity cancer. Study background: Patients without progression received a fourth nivolumab dose around day 43, then surgical resection on days 50-56.

Clones were sequenced by immunoSEQ multiplex PCR, and TCRdb holds only the in-frame ones, with some missing. The data show about 42,000 clones, 77% seen once. V lost 1 base and J 6 bases, leaving 10 bases between the germline ends. Germline V gives CDR1 KGHSH, CDR2 LQKENI. This CDR3 region has 14 residues. Stated time point: after neoadjuvant nivolumab, at surgical resection. The receptor was derived from a person aged 35-79 years with oral cavity squamous cell carcinoma. The sample here was PBMCs, taken after nivolumab (anti-PD-1) treatment. V is TRBV18 and J is TRBJ1-3; D gene ambiguous. In DNA form, the CDR3 reads TGTGCCAGCTCACCACTAGACGGAACAAACACCATATATTTT. Translating gives CASSPLDGTNTIYF.